The text below deals with one TCR beta chain. The protocol was immunoSEQ multiplex PCR, while the TCRdb copy is restricted to in-frame clones and leaves out a portion. The sample lists 90,000 to 95,000 clones, approximately 90% occurring once. This specimen belongs to a study of T cell changes during pregnancy in multiple sclerosis. The germline V and J ends were trimmed by 5 bases and 7 bases, with 11 bases remaining between them. The CDR3 spans 13 residues. Germline V gene sequence: CDR1 MNHEY, CDR2 SVGAGI. Specimen: peripheral blood, collected before pregnancy. J is TRBJ1-4 and V is TRBV6-5; TRBD1 is a possible D gene (6 bases). The clonotype originates from a female donor with multiple sclerosis, enrolled in a pregnancy study. CDR3 nucleotide sequence: TGTGCCAGCAGTACCTCGGACAGTGAAAAACTGTTTTTT. As protein: CASSTSDSEKLFF.